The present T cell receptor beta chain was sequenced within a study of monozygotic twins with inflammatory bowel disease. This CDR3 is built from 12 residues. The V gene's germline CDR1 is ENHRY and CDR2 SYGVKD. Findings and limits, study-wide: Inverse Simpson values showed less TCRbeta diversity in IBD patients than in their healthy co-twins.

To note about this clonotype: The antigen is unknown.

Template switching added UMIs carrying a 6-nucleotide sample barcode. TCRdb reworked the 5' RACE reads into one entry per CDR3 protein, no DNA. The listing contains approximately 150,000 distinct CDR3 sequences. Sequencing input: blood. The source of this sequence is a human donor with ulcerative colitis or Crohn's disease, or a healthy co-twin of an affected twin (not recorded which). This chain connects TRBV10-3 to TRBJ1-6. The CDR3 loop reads CAIGDYNSPLHF.